Shown below are 15 T cell receptor beta chains from a single sample sequenced in a study of shared clonotypes between healthy human individuals. TCRdb's table, derived via immunoSEQ multiplex PCR, lists solely in-frame clones and lacks some. Of around 2.3 million clones listed, 90% to 97% are singletons. The sequencing sample was made of naive CD4+ T cells sorted from blood. The subset is: CD45RA+ positively selected. The receptors here all came from a man aged 18 to 35 in good health.

The V gene is TRBV27, the J gene TRBJ2-3; 9 bases align to TRBD1. Germline-derived CDR1 and CDR2 are MNHEY and SMNVEV (reference sequence). Germline trimming cut 4 bases from V and 7 bases from J; bases unmatched to any gene: 9. CDR3 length equals 15 residues. The CDR3 DNA is TGTGCCAGCAGTTCAACCGGGACAGGGTCAAATACGCAGTATTTT. Translating gives CASSSTGTGSNTQYF.

V is TRBV7-9 and J is TRBJ1-6; the D gene is possibly TRBD1 (5 bases). The V and J ends lost 0 bases and 8 bases respectively, with 23 bases between them. The CDR3 is 19 amino acids. Germline V lookup: CDR1 SEHNR, CDR2 FQNEAQ (reference sequence). CDR3 sequence (DNA): TGTGCCAGCAGCTTAGCCGATCTATCCCAGGGACGGGCTCATTCACCCCTCCACTTT. Its translation: CASSLADLSQGRAHSPLHF.

The chain employs TRBV6-5 and TRBJ2-5; D is possibly TRBD2 (5 bases). The V gene's germline CDR1 is MNHEY and CDR2 SVGAGI. The ends were cut back, 2 bases at V and 1 base at J, with 11 bases in the middle. The CDR3 length is 15 residues. The CDR3 spells CASSYGLAFQETQYF. The CDR3 nucleotides read TGTGCCAGCAGTTACGGCCTAGCCTTCCAAGAGACCCAGTACTTC.

Details on this clone: One junction end does not reproduce the germline sequence, and a read error may be involved. V gene TRBV7-9 combines with J gene TRBJ1-1; D is possibly TRBD1 (6 bases). The CDR3 is made up of 11 amino acids. In germline, CDR1 is SEHNR, CDR2 FQNEAQ (reference sequence). CDR3 residues: CASSFDRTFKF. The CDR3 DNA sequence: TGTGCCAGCAGCTTCGACAGGACTTTTAAATTT.

The gene calls are TRBV30 and TRBJ1-5; D call uncertain. The CDR3 totals 14 residues. Germline lookup yields CDR1 GTSNPN and CDR2 SVGIG (reference sequence). Trimming took off 1 base at V and 1 base at J, with 8 bases between the two ends. CDR3 sequence (DNA): TGTGCCTGGAGTGGGGCGGGGAGCAATCAGCCCCAGCATTTT. Encoded protein: CAWSGAGSNQPQHF.

Of note for this clone: Within the sample, other DNA sequences also encode this same CDR3. The chain combines TRBV5-1 with TRBJ2-5; possible D gene TRBD1, 5 bases. This CDR3 comprises 15 residues. V was clipped by 0 bases and J by 2 bases, with 11 bases between them. The V gene's germline CDR1 is SGHRS and CDR2 YFSETQ. The CDR3 reads CASSLGQGNQETQYF. CDR3 in DNA: TGCGCCAGCAGCTTGGGGCAGGGTAATCAAGAGACCCAGTACTTC.

CDR3 in amino acids: CATSRDRVYEQYF. CDR3 coding DNA: TGTGCCACCAGCAGAGACAGGGTCTACGAGCAGTACTTC. V and J are TRBV15 and TRBJ2-7; weak D call: TRBD1 (5 bases). The length of the CDR3 is 13 residues. V was shortened by 0 bases and J by 3 bases, with 6 bases between the two germline ends. Germline loops: CDR1 LNHNV, CDR2 YYDKDF (reference sequence).

This chain links TRBV4-3 with TRBJ1-4, with 10 bases aligning to TRBD1. Germline V CDR1 and CDR2: LGHNA, YSLEER. V lost 4 bases, J lost 8 bases, and 4 bases stayed unmatched. The CDR3 covers 14 residues. The CDR3 DNA reads TGCGCCAGCAGCCCGGGACAGGGGTTGGAAAAACTGTTTTTT. It codes for CASSPGQGLEKLFF.

The rearrangement joins TRBV2 to TRBJ2-7; D remains unclear. Germline V gene lookup returns CDR1 SNHLY and CDR2 FYNNEI. CDR3 length equals 17 residues. Trimming removed 1 base from V and 3 bases from J, with 19 bases in between. CDR3 loop: CASSEGSVVTLNYEQYF. The CDR3 bases are TGTGCCAGCAGTGAAGGGTCAGTGGTGACCCTGAACTACGAGCAGTACTTC.

The J gene is TRBJ2-2, the V gene TRBV27; TRBD1 agrees at 10 bases. The germline V gene encodes CDR1 MNHEY and CDR2 SMNVEV (reference sequence). The trim removed 4 bases at V and 7 bases at J, leaving 6 bases unmatched. The CDR3 length is 15 residues. CDR3 in DNA: TGTGCCAGCAGTTACCTGGGACAGGGGCGCGGGGAGCTGTTTTTT. Its protein product is CASSYLGQGRGELFF.

The chain joins TRBV5-6 to TRBJ2-5; 10 bases match TRBD1. The CDR3 extends over 18 amino acids. The junction had 14 bases not matched to a gene; V was cut back by 4 bases and J by 2 bases. Germline loops: CDR1 SGHDT, CDR2 YYEEEE. Written as DNA, the CDR3 is TGTGCCAGCAGCCCCCTTGCGTTCCGGACAGGGGGTCAAGAGACCCAGTACTTC. It is translated as CASSPLAFRTGGQETQYF.

V is TRBV25-1 and J is TRBJ1-1; no clear D gene. Trimming removed 6 bases at V and 4 bases at J, with 3 bases between. The germline CDR1 and CDR2 sequences are MGHDK and SYGVNS. This CDR3 comprises 10 residues. In DNA, the CDR3 is TGTGCCAGCAGGGGCACTGAAGCTTTCTTT. This encodes CASRGTEAFF.

The chain joins TRBV4-2 to TRBJ1-2; weak D call: TRBD1 (5 bases). The CDR3 consists of 17 residues. Germline values: CDR1 LGHNA, CDR2 YNFKEQ. Trimming cost V 0 bases and J 0 bases, with 14 bases left between them. The CDR3 bases are TGTGCCAGCAGCCAAGAGTTCAGACAGATTACTAACTATGGCTACACCTTC. Translating it yields CASSQEFRQITNYGYTF.

Only one count was recorded for this clone. This sequence joins TRBV5-1 and TRBJ2-1; TRBD2 aligns across 12 bases. Germline assignment: CDR1 SGHRS and CDR2 YFSETQ. V was pared by 5 bases and J by 8 bases, with 2 bases of the junction left unmatched. The CDR3 covers 13 residues. CDR3 DNA sequence: TGCGCCAGCAGACTAGCGGGAGGAGATGAGCAGTTCTTC. Its protein product is CASRLAGGDEQFF.

This clone was counted a single time. One end of the junction fails to match germline, which may point to a read error. The rearrangement links TRBV6-5 to TRBJ1-2; D ambiguous. Germline CDR1 reads MNHEY; CDR2 reads SVGAGI. This CDR3 spans 12 amino acids. The CDR3: CASRAGVYDYTF. The CDR3 nucleotides read TGTGCCAGCAGGGCCGGGGTTTATGACTACACCTTC.